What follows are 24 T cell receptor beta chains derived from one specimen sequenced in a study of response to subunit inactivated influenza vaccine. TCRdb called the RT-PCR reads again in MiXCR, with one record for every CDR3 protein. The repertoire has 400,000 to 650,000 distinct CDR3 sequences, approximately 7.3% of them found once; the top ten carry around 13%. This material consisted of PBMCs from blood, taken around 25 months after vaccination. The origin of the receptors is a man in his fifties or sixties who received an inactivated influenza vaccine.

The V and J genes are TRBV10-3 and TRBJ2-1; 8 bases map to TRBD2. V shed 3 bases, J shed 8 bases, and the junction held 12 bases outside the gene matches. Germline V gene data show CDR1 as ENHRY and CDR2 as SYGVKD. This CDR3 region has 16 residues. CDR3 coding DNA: TGTGCCATCAGTGAACTTAGCGGGACTGGGGTTCATGAGCAGTTCTTC. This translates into CAISELSGTGVHEQFF.

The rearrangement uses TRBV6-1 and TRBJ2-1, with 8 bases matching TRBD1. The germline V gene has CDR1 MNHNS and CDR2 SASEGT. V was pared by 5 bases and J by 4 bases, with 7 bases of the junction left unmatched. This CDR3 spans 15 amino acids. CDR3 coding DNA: TGTGCCAGCAGTAATATAGGACAGGGTTACAATGAGCAGTTCTTC. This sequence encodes CASSNIGQGYNEQFF.

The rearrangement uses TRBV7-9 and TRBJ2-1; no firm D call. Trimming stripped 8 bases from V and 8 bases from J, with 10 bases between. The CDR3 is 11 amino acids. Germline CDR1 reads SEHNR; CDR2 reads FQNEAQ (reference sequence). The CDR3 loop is CASCLGHEQFF. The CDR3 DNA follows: TGTGCCAGCTGCCTCGGACATGAGCAGTTCTTC.

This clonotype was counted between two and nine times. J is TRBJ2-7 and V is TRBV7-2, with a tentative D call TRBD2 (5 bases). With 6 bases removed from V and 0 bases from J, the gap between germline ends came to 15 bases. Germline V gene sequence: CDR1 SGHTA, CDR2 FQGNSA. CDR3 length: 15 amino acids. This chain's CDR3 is CASRLLAKSSYEQYF. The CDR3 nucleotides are TGTGCCAGCAGGCTTCTAGCTAAAAGCTCCTACGAGCAGTACTTC.

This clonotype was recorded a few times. The CDR3 DNA follows: TGCAGTGCTAACGAACAGGGGATTTACAATGAGCAGTTCTTC. This codes for CSANEQGIYNEQFF. The J gene is TRBJ2-1, the V gene TRBV20-1; the match to TRBD1 covers 7 bases. The CDR3 has 14 amino acids. V shed 4 bases, J shed 4 bases, and the junction held 7 bases outside the gene matches. Germline assignment: CDR1 DFQATT and CDR2 SNEGSKA (reference sequence).

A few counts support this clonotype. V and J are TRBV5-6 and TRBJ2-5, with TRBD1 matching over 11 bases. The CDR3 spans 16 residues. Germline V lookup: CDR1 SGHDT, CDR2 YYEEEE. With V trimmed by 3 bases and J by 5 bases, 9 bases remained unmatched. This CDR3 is CASSSGTGGALETQYF. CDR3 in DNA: TGTGCCAGCAGCTCCGGGACAGGGGGAGCCTTGGAGACCCAGTACTTC.

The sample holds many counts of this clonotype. The CDR3 bases are TGTGCCAGCAGTTACCGAGGGGCAAACTATGAGCAGTTCTTC. It encodes CASSYRGANYEQFF. The chain carries TRBV6-5 and TRBJ2-1; D may be TRBD1 or TRBD2 (5 bases each). Trimming cost V 2 bases and J 8 bases, with 13 bases left between them. Germline V gene data show CDR1 as MNHEY and CDR2 as SVGAGI. This CDR3 has 14 amino acids.

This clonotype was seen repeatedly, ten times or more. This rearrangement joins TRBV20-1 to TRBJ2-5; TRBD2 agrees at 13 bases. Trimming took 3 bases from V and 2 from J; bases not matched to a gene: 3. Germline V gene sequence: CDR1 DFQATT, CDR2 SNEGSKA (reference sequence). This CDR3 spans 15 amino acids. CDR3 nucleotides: TGCAGTGCTAGGGGACTAGCGGGAAAACAAGAGACCCAGTACTTC. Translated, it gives CSARGLAGKQETQYF.

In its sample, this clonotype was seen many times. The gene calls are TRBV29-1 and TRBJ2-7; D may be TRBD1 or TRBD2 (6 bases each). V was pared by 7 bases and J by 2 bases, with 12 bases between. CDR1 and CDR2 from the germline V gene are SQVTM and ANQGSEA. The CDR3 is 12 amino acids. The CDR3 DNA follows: TGCAGCGGCGGGGACACTACCTACGAGCAGTACTTC. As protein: CSGGDTTYEQYF.

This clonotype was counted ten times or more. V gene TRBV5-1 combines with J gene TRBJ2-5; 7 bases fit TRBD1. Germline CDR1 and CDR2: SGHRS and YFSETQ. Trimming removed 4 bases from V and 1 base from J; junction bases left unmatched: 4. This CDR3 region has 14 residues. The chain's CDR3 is CASSVGQLQETQYF. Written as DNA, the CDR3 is TGCGCCAGCAGCGTGGGACAGCTCCAAGAGACCCAGTACTTC. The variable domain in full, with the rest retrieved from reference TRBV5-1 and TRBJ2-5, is KAGVTQTPRYLIKTRGQQVTLSCSPISGHRSVSWYQQTPGQGLQFLFEYFSETQRNKGNFPGRFSGRQFSNSRSEMNVSTLELGDSALYLCASSVGQLQETQYFGPGTRLLVL.

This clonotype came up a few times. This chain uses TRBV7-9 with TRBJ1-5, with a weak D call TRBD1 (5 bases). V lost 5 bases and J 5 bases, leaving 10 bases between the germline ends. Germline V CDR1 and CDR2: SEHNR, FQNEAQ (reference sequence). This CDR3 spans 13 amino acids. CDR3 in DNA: TGTGCCAGCAGCCAAGGACATTATCAGCCCCAGCATTTT. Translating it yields CASSQGHYQPQHF.

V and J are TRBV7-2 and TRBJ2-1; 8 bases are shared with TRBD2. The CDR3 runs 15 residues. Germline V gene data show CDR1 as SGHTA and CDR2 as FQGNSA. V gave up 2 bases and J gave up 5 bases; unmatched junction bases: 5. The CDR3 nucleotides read TGTGCCAGCAGCTTAACCGGGAGGGCCCACAATGAGCAGTTCTTC. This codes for CASSLTGRAHNEQFF. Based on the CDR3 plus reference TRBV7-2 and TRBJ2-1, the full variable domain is GAGVSQSPSNKVTEKGKDVELRCDPISGHTALYWYRQSLGQGLEFLIYFQGNSAPDKSGLPSDRFSAERTGGSVSTLTIQRTQQEDSAVYLCASSLTGRAHNEQFFGPGTRLTVL.

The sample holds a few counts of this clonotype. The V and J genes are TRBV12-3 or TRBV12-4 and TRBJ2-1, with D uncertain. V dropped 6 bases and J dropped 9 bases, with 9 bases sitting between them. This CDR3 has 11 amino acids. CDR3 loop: CASRSSGEQFF. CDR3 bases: TGTGCCAGCAGAAGTTCCGGTGAGCAGTTCTTC.

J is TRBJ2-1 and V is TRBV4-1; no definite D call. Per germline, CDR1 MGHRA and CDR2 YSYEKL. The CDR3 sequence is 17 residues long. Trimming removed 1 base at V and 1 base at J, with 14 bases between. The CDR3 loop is CASSQVATPASYNEQFF. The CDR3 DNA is TGCGCCAGCAGCCAAGTGGCTACCCCTGCGTCCTACAATGAGCAGTTCTTC.

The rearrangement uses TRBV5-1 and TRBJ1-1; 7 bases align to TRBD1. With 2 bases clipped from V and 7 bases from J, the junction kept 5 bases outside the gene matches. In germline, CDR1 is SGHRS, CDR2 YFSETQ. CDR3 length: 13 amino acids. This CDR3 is CASSLNAGGEAFF. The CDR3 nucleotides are TGCGCCAGCAGCTTAAACGCAGGGGGTGAAGCTTTCTTT. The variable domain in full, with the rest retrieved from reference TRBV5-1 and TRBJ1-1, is KAGVTQTPRYLIKTRGQQVTLSCSPISGHRSVSWYQQTPGQGLQFLFEYFSETQRNKGNFPGRFSGRQFSNSRSEMNVSTLELGDSALYLCASSLNAGGEAFFGQGTRLTVV.

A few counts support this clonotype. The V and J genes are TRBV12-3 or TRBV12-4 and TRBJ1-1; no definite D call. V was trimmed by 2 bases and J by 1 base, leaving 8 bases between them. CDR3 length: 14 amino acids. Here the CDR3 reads CASSLRHENTEAFF. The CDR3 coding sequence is TGTGCCAGCAGTTTAAGACACGAGAACACTGAAGCTTTCTTT.

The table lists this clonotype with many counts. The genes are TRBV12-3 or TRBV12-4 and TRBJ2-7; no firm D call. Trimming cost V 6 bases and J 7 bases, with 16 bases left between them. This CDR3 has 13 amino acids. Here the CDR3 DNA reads TGTGCCAGCAGCCTTACCCCTTTAGGGGAGCAGTACTTC. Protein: CASSLTPLGEQYF.

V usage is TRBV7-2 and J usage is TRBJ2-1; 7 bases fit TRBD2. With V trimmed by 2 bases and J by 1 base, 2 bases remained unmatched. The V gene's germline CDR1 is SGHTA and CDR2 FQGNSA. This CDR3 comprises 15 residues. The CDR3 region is CASSLRGRSYNEQFF. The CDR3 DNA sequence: TGTGCCAGCAGCTTACGCGGGAGATCCTACAATGAGCAGTTCTTC.

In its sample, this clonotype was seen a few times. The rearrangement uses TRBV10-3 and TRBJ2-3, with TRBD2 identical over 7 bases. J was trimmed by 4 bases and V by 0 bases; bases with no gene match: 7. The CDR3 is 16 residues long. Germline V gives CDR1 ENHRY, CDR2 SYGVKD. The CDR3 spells CAISESRGRLSDTQYF. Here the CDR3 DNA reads TGTGCCATCAGTGAGTCGCGCGGGAGATTGTCAGATACGCAGTATTTT.

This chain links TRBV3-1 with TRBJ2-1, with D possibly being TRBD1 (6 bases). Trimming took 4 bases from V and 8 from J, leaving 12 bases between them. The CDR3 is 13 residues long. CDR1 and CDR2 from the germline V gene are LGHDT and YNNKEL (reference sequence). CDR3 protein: CASSRQVGYEQFF. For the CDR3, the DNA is TGTGCCAGCAGCCGACAGGTGGGATATGAGCAGTTCTTC.

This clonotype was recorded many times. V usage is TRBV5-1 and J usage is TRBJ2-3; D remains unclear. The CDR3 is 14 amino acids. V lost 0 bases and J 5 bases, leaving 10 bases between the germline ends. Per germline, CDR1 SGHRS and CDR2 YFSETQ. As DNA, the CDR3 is TGCGCCAGCAGCTTGGACAGACCCAGAGATACGCAGTATTTT. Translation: CASSLDRPRDTQYF.

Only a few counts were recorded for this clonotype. The CDR3 DNA reads TGCAGTGCTATGGGGGAGAATAATTCACCCCTCCACTTT. Its protein product is CSAMGENNSPLHF. This chain joins TRBV20-1 and TRBJ1-6; possibly TRBD1 for D (5 bases). Trimming removed 4 bases at V and 5 bases at J, with 9 bases between. This CDR3 has 13 residues. CDR1 is DFQATT and CDR2 is SNEGSKA in the germline V gene (reference sequence).

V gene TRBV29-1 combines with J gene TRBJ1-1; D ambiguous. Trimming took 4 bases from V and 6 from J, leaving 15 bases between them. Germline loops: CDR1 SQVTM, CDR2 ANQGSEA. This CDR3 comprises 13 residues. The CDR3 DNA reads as TGCAGCGTTGTTAGGGCAGCCCCTCCTGAAGCTTTCTTT. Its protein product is CSVVRAAPPEAFF.

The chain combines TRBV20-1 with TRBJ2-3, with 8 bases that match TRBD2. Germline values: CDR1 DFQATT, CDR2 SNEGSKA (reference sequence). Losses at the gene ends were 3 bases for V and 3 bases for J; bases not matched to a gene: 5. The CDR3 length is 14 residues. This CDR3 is CSASNGLATDTQYF. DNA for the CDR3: TGCAGTGCTAGCAATGGACTAGCTACAGATACGCAGTATTTT.